This TCR beta chain came from a study of identical twins. This clonotype has only a few counts. The CDR3 extends over 16 amino acids. Trimming pared 0 bases from V and 7 bases from J, leaving 15 bases between. The V gene's germline CDR1 is MNHEY and CDR2 SVGAGI. Unique molecular identifiers were present on cDNA, and template switching added a universal primer site. TCRdb processed the 5' RACE reads anew with MiXCR; each CDR3 protein has one entry. The sample gives 250,000 to 350,000 distinct CDR3 sequences, 6.5% to 9.5% of which show up once; over 2% is in the top ten. The data were also submitted as part of a second study, on yellow fever vaccine responses in identical twins.

Material: memory (CD45RO+) T cells sorted from blood. This TCR was recovered from a woman aged 18-30 years in good health. The genes are TRBV6-5 and TRBJ2-2; tentative D call: TRBD2 (6 bases). The CDR3 spells CASSYSFVGSDGELFF. The DNA for the CDR3 is TGTGCCAGCAGTTACTCTTTCGTCGGGAGCGACGGGGAGCTGTTTTTT.